The 32 T cell receptor beta chains below were found in one sample sequenced in a study of T cells after somatic rescue of genetic block. Some clones are missing from TCRdb's copy, which holds only in-frame ones; the method was immunoSEQ multiplex PCR. The repertoire holds roughly 65,000 clones, with 85% to 95% as singletons. The sequenced sample consisted of peripheral blood mononuclear cells (PBMCs). Receptors originate from a man aged 40-50 years.

This sequence joins TRBV7-9 and TRBJ1-1; TRBD1 might be the D (5 bases). CDR3 length equals 14 residues. Trimming stripped 4 bases from V and 4 bases from J, with 13 bases between. Germline V gene sequence: CDR1 SEHNR, CDR2 FQNEAQ (reference sequence). The CDR3, as DNA: TGTGCCAGCAGCTGGGCCGACGGGGGCACTGAAGCTTTCTTT. This codes for CASSWADGGTEAFF.

The J gene is TRBJ1-4, the V gene TRBV4-3; 10 nucleotides agree with TRBD1. Unmatched junction bases numbered 7, after V lost 4 bases and J lost 5 bases. Germline CDR1 reads LGHNA; CDR2 reads YSLEER. CDR3 length equals 16 residues. CDR3 amino acids: CASSPGTGVGNEKLFF. CDR3 DNA: TGCGCCAGCAGCCCGGGGACAGGGGTGGGGAATGAAAAACTGTTTTTT.

The chain employs TRBV28 and TRBJ2-5, with 10 bases aligning to TRBD1. This CDR3 spans 19 amino acids. The V gene's germline CDR1 is MDHEN and CDR2 SYDVKM. After removal of 2 bases from V and 1 base from J, the junction contained 13 bases not matched to a gene. CDR3 in amino acids: CASSLPIFRRQGAQETQYF. CDR3 in DNA: TGTGCCAGCAGTTTACCCATTTTCCGCCGACAGGGGGCCCAAGAGACCCAGTACTTC. Full variable domain (remainder filled in from reference TRBV28 and TRBJ2-5): DVKVTQSSRYLVKRTGEKVFLECVQDMDHENMFWYRQDPGLGLRLIYFSYDVKMKEKGDIPEGYSVSREKKERFSLILESASTNQTSMYLCASSLPIFRRQGAQETQYFGPGTRLLVL.

V gene TRBV6-4 combines with J gene TRBJ2-2; D possibly corresponds to TRBD2 (5 bases). Germline V CDR1 and CDR2: MRHNA, SNTAGT. The CDR3 length is 13 residues. Deletions cut 2 bases from V and 7 bases from J, with 8 bases between. In DNA form, the CDR3 reads TGTGCCAGCAGTGACAGGGAGAACGGGGAGCTGTTTTTT. It translates to CASSDRENGELFF.

This clone was counted once. V usage is TRBV7-9 and J usage is TRBJ2-1; 10 nucleotides agree with TRBD1. The germline gives CDR1 SEHNR, CDR2 FQNEAQ (reference sequence). This CDR3 comprises 16 residues. V lost 1 base and J lost 8; bases outside the gene matches: 8. CDR3 bases: TGTGCCAGCAGCTTAGGACAGGGGGCTTTCATAGATGAGCAGTTCTTC. Translation gives CASSLGQGAFIDEQFF.

This clone has more than one count but fewer than ten. The chain employs TRBV19 and TRBJ1-5; D is unresolved. Trimming shortened V by 5 bases and J by 5 bases, and 10 bases separated the two germline ends. Per germline, CDR1 LNHDA and CDR2 SQIVND (reference sequence). The CDR3 consists of 13 residues. For the CDR3, the DNA is TGTGCCAGTAGTCCGGTGCGAGATCAGCCCCAGCATTTT. This codes for CASSPVRDQPQHF.

As for this clone: This CDR3 is also generated by other DNA sequences in the sample. The gene calls are TRBV6-1 and TRBJ2-5; TRBD2 agrees at 10 bases. The germline V gene encodes CDR1 MNHNS and CDR2 SASEGT. V lost 2 bases and J lost 4; bases outside the gene matches: 4. This CDR3 contains 15 residues. CDR3 DNA: TGTGCCAGCAGTGAACAAGCGGGGGGGCCAGAGACCCAGTACTTC. This translates into CASSEQAGGPETQYF.

This sequence joins TRBV2 and TRBJ2-5; D perhaps matches TRBD2 (6 bases). The germline V gene encodes CDR1 SNHLY and CDR2 FYNNEI. Trimming stripped 2 bases from V and 2 bases from J, with 9 bases between. This CDR3 is built from 14 residues. Here the CDR3 DNA reads TGTGCCAGCAGTGAAATCGCGGGGCAAGAGACCCAGTACTTC. As protein: CASSEIAGQETQYF.

The CDR3 is CASSRLSGTQDTQYF. CDR3 coding DNA: TGCGCCAGCAGCCGCCTTAGCGGGACGCAAGATACGCAGTATTTT. The chain employs TRBV4-1 and TRBJ2-3, with 8 positions matching TRBD2. V lost 4 bases, J lost 5 bases, and 8 bases stayed unmatched. Germline V lookup: CDR1 MGHRA, CDR2 YSYEKL. CDR3 length: 15 residues.

The gene calls are TRBV7-2 and TRBJ1-1; D not resolved. The CDR3 extends over 14 amino acids. CDR1 is SGHTA, CDR2 FQGNSA, per germline. With 1 base removed from V and 4 bases from J, the gap between germline ends came to 10 bases. The CDR3 DNA sequence: TGTGCCAGCAGCTTAGGGGATAAGGGCACTGAAGCTTTCTTT. Residues: CASSLGDKGTEAFF. Looking up the rest from reference TRBV7-2 and TRBJ1-1 gives the full variable domain: GAGVSQSPSNKVTEKGKDVELRCDPISGHTALYWYRQSLGQGLEFLIYFQGNSAPDKSGLPSDRFSAERTGGSVSTLTIQRTQQEDSAVYLCASSLGDKGTEAFFGQGTRLTVV.

This clone was detected once. V usage is TRBV5-1 and J usage is TRBJ1-1; TRBD1 is a possible D gene (5 bases). With 2 bases removed from V and 0 bases from J, the gap between germline ends came to 11 bases. The germline V gene has CDR1 SGHRS and CDR2 YFSETQ. The CDR3 spans 15 residues. The DNA for the CDR3 is TGCGCCAGCAGCTTATTGGCAGGGATGAACACTGAAGCTTTCTTT. Translated: CASSLLAGMNTEAFF. The whole variable domain, remainder taken from reference TRBV5-1 and TRBJ1-1, is KAGVTQTPRYLIKTRGQQVTLSCSPISGHRSVSWYQQTPGQGLQFLFEYFSETQRNKGNFPGRFSGRQFSNSRSEMNVSTLELGDSALYLCASSLLAGMNTEAFFGQGTRLTVV.

The chain couples TRBV4-1 to TRBJ2-5, with 10 bases identical to TRBD1. The germline V gene has CDR1 MGHRA and CDR2 YSYEKL. V was pared by 5 bases and J by 0 bases, with 12 bases of the junction left unmatched. There are 18 residues in the CDR3. CDR3 amino acids: CASSSRTGGDRYQETQYF. CDR3 bases: TGCGCCAGCAGCTCGAGGACAGGGGGGGATCGGTACCAAGAGACCCAGTACTTC.

The chain combines TRBV5-1 with TRBJ2-1; D uncertain. Between the trimmed V and J ends, which lost 0 bases and 0 bases, there was a span of 10 bases. Germline CDR1 SGHRS, CDR2 YFSETQ. This CDR3 has 16 amino acids. Here the CDR3 DNA reads TGCGCCAGCAGCTTGGACAAGGGAAGCTCCTACAATGAGCAGTTCTTC. Its translation: CASSLDKGSSYNEQFF.

The gene calls are TRBV2 and TRBJ1-2; 7 bases match TRBD1. The CDR3 totals 15 residues. The J segment lost 5 bases and the V segment lost 4 bases, leaving 10 bases of the junction unmatched. Per the germline V gene, CDR1 is SNHLY and CDR2 is FYNNEI. CDR3 in amino acids: CASSGGGQILYGYTF. CDR3 nucleotide sequence: TGTGCCAGCAGTGGGGGGGGACAGATACTGTATGGCTACACCTTC.

This clone appeared a single time. The chain links TRBV5-1 to TRBJ1-4, with D possibly being TRBD1 (5 bases). In germline, CDR1 is SGHRS, CDR2 YFSETQ. V was trimmed by 3 bases and J by 6 bases, leaving 12 bases between them. CDR3 size: 14 residues. The DNA of the CDR3 is TGCGCCAGCAGCTGGGACGGAGGAGATGAAAAACTGTTTTTT. Translated, it gives CASSWDGGDEKLFF.

The V and J genes are TRBV10-1 and TRBJ2-7; either TRBD1 or TRBD2 may fit D (5 bases each). V gave up 5 bases and J gave up 2 bases, with 16 bases separating them. Germline V CDR1 and CDR2: WNHNN, SYGVQD (reference sequence). The length of the CDR3 is 15 residues. DNA of the CDR3: TGCGCCAGCAGTCAGGAACCGGGACCGACCTACGAGCAGTACTTC. It translates to CASSQEPGPTYEQYF.

CDR3 in DNA: TGTGCCAGCAGATATGGGACAGGGTTGGTCAATGAGCAGTTCTTC. This codes for CASRYGTGLVNEQFF. This chain connects TRBV7-8 to TRBJ2-1; 9 bases line up with TRBD1. This CDR3 contains 15 residues. V shed 6 bases and J 6 bases; nucleotides not matched to a gene: 9. Per the germline V gene, CDR1 is SGHVS and CDR2 is FQNEAQ.

As DNA, the CDR3 is TGTGCCAGCAGCGTCGGGGCAGTGACAACCTACGAGCAGTACTTC. This translates into CASSVGAVTTYEQYF. V usage is TRBV9 and J usage is TRBJ2-7, with D perhaps TRBD1 or TRBD2 (5 bases each). CDR1 and CDR2 from the germline V gene are SGDLS and YYNGEE. V gave up 2 bases and J gave up 2 bases, with 14 bases separating them. The CDR3 covers 15 residues.

The CDR3 region has the DNA TGCGCCAGCAGTGAGCCCGGGACCCCTCCTCGTACGCAGTATTTT. This translates into CASSEPGTPPRTQYF. The J gene is TRBJ2-3, the V gene TRBV10-1; D may match TRBD1 or TRBD2 (5 bases each). This CDR3 spans 15 amino acids. Germline-derived CDR1 and CDR2 are WNHNN and SYGVQD (reference sequence). The V end was cut by 2 bases, the J end by 8 bases, with 17 bases between.

This clone was seen once. V and J are TRBV2 and TRBJ1-1; D is undetermined. V was cut by 6 bases and J by 3 bases, with 11 bases left in between. CDR1 and CDR2 from the germline V gene are SNHLY and FYNNEI. This CDR3 has 13 amino acids. In nucleotides, the CDR3 is TGTGCCAGCAGGGTAGACGTATACACTGAAGCTTTCTTT. Translated: CASRVDVYTEAFF.

This rearrangement joins TRBV6-1 to TRBJ1-2; TRBD1 matches 9 bases. The CDR3 runs 18 residues. J gave up 5 bases and V 3 bases, and 16 bases lay outside the gene matches. Per germline, CDR1 MNHNS and CDR2 SASEGT. The CDR3 DNA is TGTGCCAGCAGTGACCCCCCGACGGGGGACAGGGCGCGGTATGGCTACACCTTC. Translated: CASSDPPTGDRARYGYTF.

This chain uses TRBV5-6 with TRBJ1-1; D is ambiguous. V was shortened by 1 base and J by 1 base, with 11 bases between the two germline ends. The CDR3 runs 15 residues. The V gene's germline CDR1 is SGHDT and CDR2 YYEEEE. CDR3 region: CASSLRRARNTEAFF. DNA of the CDR3: TGTGCCAGCAGCTTGAGGAGGGCTCGGAACACTGAAGCTTTCTTT.

CDR3 bases: TGCAGTGCTAGGGCCACAGATGAGCAGTTCTTC. Its translation is CSARATDEQFF. The rearrangement links TRBV20-1 to TRBJ2-1; D is uncertain. This CDR3 spans 11 amino acids. V lost 3 bases and J lost 8, with 8 bases in between. Per the germline V gene, CDR1 is DFQATT and CDR2 is SNEGSKA (reference sequence).

This chain joins TRBV4-3 and TRBJ2-1, with 13 bases that match TRBD2. V was clipped by 3 bases and J by 7 bases; unmatched bases: 6. The germline V gene encodes CDR1 LGHNA and CDR2 YSLEER. This CDR3 is built from 16 residues. As DNA, the CDR3 is TGCGCCAGCAGCCACCCCGGGACTAGCGGGGTGAATGAGCAGTTCTTC. The encoded protein is CASSHPGTSGVNEQFF.

V and J are TRBV5-8 and TRBJ2-2; the match to TRBD2 covers 15 bases. The CDR3 is 17 residues long. V gave up 3 bases and J gave up 5 bases; unmatched junction bases: 5. In germline, CDR1 is SGHTS, CDR2 YDEGEE. DNA of the CDR3: TGTGCCAGCAGCTCGGGGGGACTAGCGGGAGGAACCGGGGAGCTGTTTTTT. It yields the protein CASSSGGLAGGTGELFF.

Only a few counts were recorded for this clone. This chain uses TRBV6-1 with TRBJ1-4; D not certain. Germline V gene sequence: CDR1 MNHNS, CDR2 SASEGT. The V end was cut by 8 bases, the J end by 2 bases, with 12 bases between. CDR3 length: 14 amino acids. The CDR3 DNA is TGTGCCAGCGAGTCGTACCAGACTAATGAAAAACTGTTTTTT. Its translation is CASESYQTNEKLFF.

The chain carries TRBV7-9 and TRBJ1-2; TRBD1 might be the D (5 bases). Trimming pared 2 bases from V and 6 bases from J, leaving 16 bases between. The germline CDR1 and CDR2 sequences are SEHNR and FQNEAQ (reference sequence). The CDR3 loop spans 15 amino acids. CDR3 sequence: CASSLTAGWGDGYTF. CDR3 DNA: TGTGCCAGCAGCTTAACGGCCGGATGGGGGGATGGCTACACCTTC.

The V call is TRBV9, the J call TRBJ2-3; D not resolved. The CDR3 is 12 residues long. Trimming took off 2 bases at V and 6 bases at J, with 7 bases between the two ends. Germline V gene data show CDR1 as SGDLS and CDR2 as YYNGEE. The CDR3 spells CASSVVGDTQYF. The CDR3 bases are TGTGCCAGCAGCGTTGTGGGCGATACGCAGTATTTT.

This clone was observed a single time. The chain links TRBV18 to TRBJ2-1; 10 positions agree with TRBD2. The germline V gene has CDR1 KGHSH and CDR2 LQKENI. The ends lost 3 bases at V and 4 bases at J; junction bases unmatched: 6. The CDR3 runs 16 residues. CDR3 nucleotide sequence: TGTGCCAGCTCACCTAGAGCGGGAGGGCCTTACAATGAGCAGTTCTTC. Translating it yields CASSPRAGGPYNEQFF.

The CDR3: CASSQDWDRSGYTF. For the CDR3, the DNA is TGCGCCAGCAGCCAAGACTGGGACAGGAGTGGCTACACCTTC. V gene TRBV4-1 combines with J gene TRBJ1-2; 8 bases fit TRBD1. This CDR3 region has 14 residues. The V and J ends lost 0 bases and 7 bases, in that order; junction bases with no gene match: 4. Germline-derived CDR1 and CDR2 are MGHRA and YSYEKL.

The chain carries TRBV4-1 and TRBJ1-1, with unresolved D. Germline V CDR1 and CDR2: MGHRA, YSYEKL. V lost 1 base, J lost 0 bases, and 9 bases lay in between. This CDR3 contains 15 residues. CDR3 protein: CASSQGASMNTEAFF. CDR3 sequence (DNA): TGCGCCAGCAGCCAAGGCGCGTCCATGAACACTGAAGCTTTCTTT.

The rearrangement uses TRBV9 and TRBJ2-1, with 8 nucleotides matching TRBD2. The CDR3 totals 15 residues. Germline-derived CDR1 and CDR2 are SGDLS and YYNGEE. J gave up 0 bases and V 2 bases, and 1 base lay outside the gene matches. CDR3 residues: CASSVLAGSYNEQFF. The CDR3 nucleotides read TGTGCCAGCAGCGTTCTAGCGGGCTCCTACAATGAGCAGTTCTTC. Looking up the rest from reference TRBV9 and TRBJ2-1 gives the full variable domain: DSGVTQTPKHLITATGQRVTLRCSPRSGDLSVYWYQQSLDQGLQFLIQYYNGEERAKGNILERFSAQQFPDLHSELNLSSLELGDSALYFCASSVLAGSYNEQFFGPGTRLTVL.